The 27 T cell receptor beta chains listed next were all sequenced from one sample in a study of shared clonotypes between healthy human individuals. The method was immunoSEQ multiplex PCR; TCRdb's version includes in-frame clones alone and lacks a portion of them. The sample includes about 2,500,000 clones, 85% to 95% seen only once; the top ten take over 0.12%. The sample was naive CD4+ T cells sorted from blood. The subset: CD45RA+ positively selected. Receptors originate from a man aged 18 to 35 in good health.

The chain couples TRBV5-4 to TRBJ2-3; tentative D call: TRBD2 (5 bases). This CDR3 has 13 amino acids. V dropped 0 bases and J dropped 6 bases, with 8 bases sitting between them. The germline gives CDR1 SGHNT, CDR2 YYREEE (reference sequence). CDR3 protein: CASSLEVADTQYF. CDR3 coding DNA: TGTGCCAGCAGCTTGGAGGTAGCGGATACGCAGTATTTT.

The genes are TRBV28 and TRBJ2-1; D may be TRBD2 (6 bases). V dropped 7 bases and J dropped 12 bases, with 25 bases sitting between them. The CDR3 is 15 amino acids. The V gene's germline CDR1 is MDHEN and CDR2 SYDVKM. CDR3 protein: CASTPRSVKTGGQFF. CDR3 nucleotide sequence: TGTGCCAGCACCCCCCGCAGCGTTAAAACCGGGGGGCAGTTCTTC.

The genes are TRBV6-5 and TRBJ2-3; D is unresolved. V lost 11 bases, J lost 2 bases, and 14 bases lay in between. The CDR3 sequence is 13 residues long. Germline V gene data show CDR1 as MNHEY and CDR2 as SVGAGI. CDR3 in amino acids: CAVARSHTDTQYF. CDR3 coding DNA: TGTGCCGTAGCCCGATCGCACACAGATACGCAGTATTTT.

V gene TRBV27 combines with J gene TRBJ1-6, with unresolved D. The V and J ends lost 5 bases and 6 bases respectively, with 11 bases between them. Germline V gene lookup returns CDR1 MNHEY and CDR2 SMNVEV (reference sequence). This CDR3 contains 14 residues. Here the CDR3 reads CASSPIKLNSPLHF. CDR3 nucleotides: TGTGCCAGCAGTCCTATAAAGCTTAATTCACCCCTCCACTTT.

This clone has only one observation. V gene TRBV7-9 combines with J gene TRBJ1-2; no definite D call. Germline assignment: CDR1 SEHNR and CDR2 FQNEAQ (reference sequence). Trimming took 5 bases from V and 8 from J, leaving 15 bases between them. This CDR3 contains 13 residues. The CDR3 protein is CASSPGPLSGYTF. The CDR3 DNA reads as TGTGCCAGCAGCCCCGGGCCTCTTTCGGGCTACACCTTC.

About this clone: The same CDR3 is also encoded by other DNA sequences in this sample. The V gene is TRBV18, the J gene TRBJ2-3; D remains ambiguous. Trimming stripped 1 base from V and 0 bases from J, with 8 bases between. This CDR3 contains 15 residues. In germline, CDR1 is KGHSH, CDR2 LQKENI. The CDR3 region has the DNA TGTGCCAGCTCACCACAGGGCTCTAGCACAGATACGCAGTATTTT. Translation: CASSPQGSSTDTQYF.

The J gene is TRBJ2-5, the V gene TRBV27; TRBD1 matches at 10 bases. Germline loops: CDR1 MNHEY, CDR2 SMNVEV (reference sequence). The CDR3 sequence is 15 residues long. Trimming cost V 6 bases and J 3 bases; bases outside gene matches: 7. The CDR3 sequence: CASRSVDRGKETQYF. The DNA of the CDR3 is TGTGCCAGCAGAAGCGTGGACAGGGGGAAAGAGACCCAGTACTTC.

This clone was detected only once. This rearrangement joins TRBV5-1 to TRBJ1-2; TRBD1 is a possible D gene (5 bases). V lost 2 bases to trimming and J lost 4 bases, with 9 bases between them. Germline assignment: CDR1 SGHRS and CDR2 YFSETQ. CDR3 size: 13 residues. The CDR3 here is CASSLGAPYGYTF. For the CDR3, the DNA is TGCGCCAGCAGCTTAGGGGCCCCCTATGGCTACACCTTC.

The chain combines TRBV11-2 with TRBJ2-7, with unresolved D. The CDR3 extends over 14 amino acids. CDR1 is SGHAT and CDR2 is FQNNGV in the germline V gene. The ends were cut back, 4 bases at V and 9 bases at J, with 19 bases in the middle. The chain's CDR3 is CASSSRLERSAQYF. CDR3 coding DNA: TGTGCCAGCAGCTCCCGCCTAGAGAGGTCGGCGCAGTACTTC. The full variable domain, completed using reference TRBV11-2 and TRBJ2-7, is EAGVAQSPRYKIIEKRQSVAFWCNPISGHATLYWYQQILGQGPKLLIQFQNNGVVDDSQLPKDRFSAERLKGVDSTLKIQPAKLEDSAVYLCASSSRLERSAQYFGPGTRLTVT.

The gene calls are TRBV7-2 and TRBJ2-7, with D perhaps matching TRBD2 (6 bases). V gave up 1 base and J gave up 4 bases, with 14 bases separating them. Germline V gene data show CDR1 as SGHTA and CDR2 as FQGNSA. The CDR3 is made up of 15 amino acids. CDR3 DNA sequence: TGTGCCAGCAGCTTAGTCGGTGGGGGGAGGTACGAGCAGTACTTC. It is translated as CASSLVGGGRYEQYF. The variable domain in full, completed from reference TRBV7-2 and TRBJ2-7, reads GAGVSQSPSNKVTEKGKDVELRCDPISGHTALYWYRQSLGQGLEFLIYFQGNSAPDKSGLPSDRFSAERTGGSVSTLTIQRTQQEDSAVYLCASSLVGGGRYEQYFGPGTRLTVT.

The chain uses TRBV6-6 and TRBJ2-5; 12 positions match TRBD2. Germline values: CDR1 MNHNY, CDR2 SVGAGI (reference sequence). The V and J ends lost 6 bases and 2 bases, in that order; junction bases with no gene match: 7. The CDR3 runs 16 residues. The CDR3 coding sequence is TGTGCCAGCAGCCGCGCTCTAGCGGGAGGGCAAGAGACCCAGTACTTC. Protein product: CASSRALAGGQETQYF.

J is TRBJ2-3 and V is TRBV5-1; D is ambiguous. V was clipped by 5 bases and J by 2 bases, with 9 bases between them. Per germline, CDR1 SGHRS and CDR2 YFSETQ. The CDR3 has 13 amino acids. CDR3 nucleotide sequence: TGCGCCAGCAGTGTTGGGATCACAGATACGCAGTATTTT. Its translation is CASSVGITDTQYF.

The V gene is TRBV6-1, the J gene TRBJ2-7; 9 bases agree with TRBD1. The ends lost 8 bases at V and 5 bases at J; junction bases unmatched: 10. Per germline, CDR1 MNHNS and CDR2 SASEGT. CDR3 length: 14 residues. CDR3 coding DNA: TGTGCCAGCCTCTTTTGGGACAGGGCCGACGAGCAGTACTTC. It codes for CASLFWDRADEQYF.

This chain connects TRBV19 to TRBJ1-4, with a possible D match to TRBD1 (6 bases). There are 19 residues in the CDR3. Germline assignment: CDR1 LNHDA and CDR2 SQIVND (reference sequence). V gave up 5 bases and J gave up 7 bases, with 29 bases separating them. The CDR3, as DNA: TGTGCCAGTAGTTCCAACAGGGTACGGAGAGGGAGTGTTGGTGAAAAACTGTTTTTT. It specifies CASSSNRVRRGSVGEKLFF.

The rearrangement joins TRBV6-9 to TRBJ2-5, with 10 nucleotides matching TRBD2. The CDR3 is 14 residues long. Trimming cost V 6 bases and J 1 base; bases outside gene matches: 2. Germline lookup yields CDR1 MNHGY and CDR2 SVAAGI. This CDR3 reads CASRGLAAQETQYF. In DNA form, the CDR3 reads TGTGCCAGCAGAGGACTAGCGGCCCAAGAGACCCAGTACTTC.

The chain is built from TRBV18 and TRBJ1-4; D gene unclear. The CDR3 loop spans 13 amino acids. The V gene lost 8 bases and the J gene lost 0 bases, with 7 bases spanning the gap. CDR1 is KGHSH, CDR2 LQKENI, per germline. The CDR3 spells CASRKSTNEKLFF. The CDR3 DNA reads as TGTGCCAGCAGAAAGTCAACTAATGAAAAACTGTTTTTT.

CDR3 DNA sequence: TGTGCCAGCAGCTTAGGGCGGACTAGCGGGGGCCCGAACACCGGGGAGCTGTTTTTT. It is translated as CASSLGRTSGGPNTGELFF. The chain joins TRBV7-9 to TRBJ2-2, with TRBD2 matching 13 bases. Losses at the gene ends were 1 base for V and 0 bases for J; bases not matched to a gene: 5. The germline gives CDR1 SEHNR, CDR2 FQNEAQ (reference sequence). The CDR3 contains 19 residues.

In the case of this clone: An end of the junction differs from the germline gene, which may be a read error. The rearrangement joins TRBV7-7 to TRBJ2-7; D ambiguous. The CDR3 contains 13 residues. Germline V CDR1 and CDR2: SSHAT, FNYEAQ (reference sequence). The CDR3: CASSLARHGEQYF. The CDR3 DNA reads as TGTGCTAGCAGCTTAGCCAGGCACGGGGAGCAGTACTTC. Complete variable domain (other parts from reference TRBV7-7 and TRBJ2-7): GAGVSQSPRYKVTKRGQDVTLRCDPISSHATLYWYQQALGQGPEFLTYFNYEAQPDKSGLPSDRFSAERPEGSISTLTIQRTEQRDSAMYRCASSLARHGEQYFGPGTRLTVT.

The chain links TRBV7-9 to TRBJ2-6; 7 bases line up with TRBD1. Germline V gene lookup returns CDR1 SEHNR and CDR2 FQNEAQ (reference sequence). The ends lost 1 base at V and 5 bases at J; junction bases unmatched: 5. This CDR3 comprises 16 residues. In DNA form, the CDR3 reads TGTGCCAGCAGCTTAGTTGAGACAGGGAGGGCCAACGTCCTGACTTTC. It codes for CASSLVETGRANVLTF.

The J gene is TRBJ1-5, the V gene TRBV11-2; D is uncertain. The germline gives CDR1 SGHAT, CDR2 FQNNGV. Trimming took off 6 bases at V and 1 base at J, with 13 bases between the two ends. The CDR3 totals 15 residues. The CDR3 loop reads CASSQDGASNQPQHF. CDR3 coding DNA: TGTGCCAGCAGTCAAGACGGAGCGAGCAATCAGCCCCAGCATTTT. The full variable domain, rest sourced from reference TRBV11-2 and TRBJ1-5, is EAGVAQSPRYKIIEKRQSVAFWCNPISGHATLYWYQQILGQGPKLLIQFQNNGVVDDSQLPKDRFSAERLKGVDSTLKIQPAKLEDSAVYLCASSQDGASNQPQHFGDGTRLSIL.

This chain connects TRBV5-1 to TRBJ1-2; D is unresolved. From germline, CDR1 is SGHRS and CDR2 YFSETQ. Trimming removed 4 bases from V and 6 bases from J, with 13 bases in between. The CDR3 is made up of 13 amino acids. The chain's CDR3 is CASSRPEGNGYTF. The DNA for the CDR3 is TGCGCCAGCAGCCGACCGGAGGGCAATGGCTACACCTTC. Together with reference TRBV5-1 and TRBJ1-2, the CDR3 gives the full variable domain: KAGVTQTPRYLIKTRGQQVTLSCSPISGHRSVSWYQQTPGQGLQFLFEYFSETQRNKGNFPGRFSGRQFSNSRSEMNVSTLELGDSALYLCASSRPEGNGYTFGSGTRLTVV.

On this clone itself: Other DNA sequences within the sample encode an identical CDR3. The chain carries TRBV19 and TRBJ1-1, with 7 bases lining up with TRBD1. Losses at the gene ends were 6 bases for V and 0 bases for J; bases not matched to a gene: 4. Looked up from germline, CDR1 is LNHDA and CDR2 is SQIVND (reference sequence). The CDR3 is 14 amino acids. The CDR3 DNA reads as TGTGCCAGTAGATCGACAGGGCTGAACACTGAAGCTTTCTTT. This codes for CASRSTGLNTEAFF.

About this clone itself: Other DNA sequences from this sample encode an identical CDR3 as well. This chain joins TRBV18 and TRBJ2-6; D remains ambiguous. This CDR3 has 16 amino acids. V lost 2 bases and J lost 0, with 8 bases in between. The germline V gene has CDR1 KGHSH and CDR2 LQKENI. The chain's CDR3 is CASSPTQPSGANVLTF. CDR3 DNA sequence: TGTGCCAGCTCACCAACGCAGCCCTCTGGGGCCAACGTCCTGACTTTC. Using reference TRBV18 and TRBJ2-6 for the parts outside the CDR3, the full variable domain is NAGVMQNPRHLVRRRGQEARLRCSPMKGHSHVYWYRQLPEEGLKFMVYLQKENIIDESGMPKERFSAEFPKEGPSILRIQQVVRGDSAAYFCASSPTQPSGANVLTFGAGSRLTVL.

This rearrangement joins TRBV5-1 to TRBJ2-7, with 14 positions matching TRBD2. CDR1 and CDR2 from the germline V gene are SGHRS and YFSETQ. With V trimmed by 4 bases and J by 1 base, 7 bases remained unmatched. The length of the CDR3 is 17 residues. The CDR3 DNA reads TGCGCCAGCAGCCACGGGACTAGCGGGAGTGGGTCCTACGAGCAGTACTTC. Its protein is CASSHGTSGSGSYEQYF.

The chain joins TRBV5-1 to TRBJ2-1, with 8 bases identical to TRBD2. This CDR3 region has 15 residues. Germline loops: CDR1 SGHRS, CDR2 YFSETQ. V trimming: 0 bases; J trimming: 5 bases; junction bases outside the gene matches: 4. This CDR3 reads CASSLATSGNNEQFF. The CDR3 DNA reads as TGCGCCAGCAGCTTGGCCACTAGCGGAAACAATGAGCAGTTCTTC.

Turning to this clone: The sample contains more than one DNA sequence encoding this CDR3. J is TRBJ2-7 and V is TRBV10-3, with 7 bases lining up with TRBD2. Trimming cost V 0 bases and J 2 bases; bases outside gene matches: 4. The germline CDR1 and CDR2 sequences are ENHRY and SYGVKD. This CDR3 is 15 amino acids long. CDR3 loop: CAISESGGRTYEQYF. CDR3 bases: TGTGCCATCAGTGAGTCGGGGGGGAGAACCTACGAGCAGTACTTC.

The chain combines TRBV2 with TRBJ2-1; perhaps TRBD1 as D (6 bases). With 9 bases removed from V and 6 bases from J, the gap between germline ends came to 12 bases. The germline V gene has CDR1 SNHLY and CDR2 FYNNEI. The CDR3 is 12 amino acids. The CDR3 sequence: CASRGQSNEQFF. The CDR3 coding sequence is TGTGCCAGTAGAGGACAGTCCAATGAGCAGTTCTTC.